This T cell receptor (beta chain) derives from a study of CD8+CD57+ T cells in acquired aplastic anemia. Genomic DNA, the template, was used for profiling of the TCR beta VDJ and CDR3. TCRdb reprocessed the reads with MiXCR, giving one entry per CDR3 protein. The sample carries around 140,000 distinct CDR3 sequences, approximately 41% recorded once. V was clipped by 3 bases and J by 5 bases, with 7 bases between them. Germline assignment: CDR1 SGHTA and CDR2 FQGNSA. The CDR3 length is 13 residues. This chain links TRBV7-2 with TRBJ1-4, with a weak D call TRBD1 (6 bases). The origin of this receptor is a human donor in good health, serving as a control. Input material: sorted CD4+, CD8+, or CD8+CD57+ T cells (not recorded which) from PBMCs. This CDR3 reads CASSFQGNEKLFF. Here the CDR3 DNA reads TGTGCCAGCAGCTTCCAGGGGAATGAAAAACTGTTTTTT.